These 24 T cell receptor beta chains originate from one sample sequenced in a study of a mutant IDH1 vaccine in newly diagnosed glioma. These receptors' antigens are unknown. Sequencing used immunoSEQ multiplex PCR; TCRdb keeps in-frame clones, though not all of them. The sample carries about 41,000 clones, more than 80% recorded once. Time point noted: week 35, safety follow-up. One vaccine dose held 300 ug of mutant IDH1 20-mer peptide and came with topical imiquimod. Sequenced here: PBMCs, sampled from a glioma patient whose treatment included an IDH1 peptide vaccine. These receptors were taken from a man between 40 and 49 years old with glioma.

The chain's CDR3 is CASSYSEGRVADTQYF. CDR3 sequence (DNA): TGTGCCAGCAGTTACTCGGAGGGCAGGGTAGCAGATACGCAGTATTTT. This chain links TRBV6-6 with TRBJ2-3, with D perhaps TRBD2 (6 bases). V lost 0 bases and J 4 bases, leaving 14 bases between the germline ends. Germline V gene data show CDR1 as MNHNY and CDR2 as SVGAGI (reference sequence). This CDR3 spans 16 amino acids.

This clone was detected only a few times. The chain has TRBV7-9 and TRBJ1-4, with D possibly being TRBD1 (5 bases). The CDR3 runs 12 residues. Germline assignment: CDR1 SEHNR and CDR2 FQNEAQ (reference sequence). V was trimmed by 5 bases and J by 7 bases, leaving 8 bases between them. This CDR3 reads CASSRDREKLFF. DNA for the CDR3: TGTGCCAGCAGCCGGGACCGTGAAAAACTGTTTTTT. The full variable domain, rest sourced from reference TRBV7-9 and TRBJ1-4, is DTGVSQNPRHKITKRGQNVTFRCDPISEHNRLYWYRQTLGQGPEFLTYFQNEAQLEKSRLLSDRFSAERPKGSFSTLEIQRTEQGDSAMYLCASSRDREKLFFGSGTQLSVL.

The J gene is TRBJ2-7, the V gene TRBV6-1, with D possibly TRBD1 on 6 matching bases. Germline values: CDR1 MNHNS, CDR2 SASEGT. The CDR3 totals 13 residues. V lost 7 bases and J lost 7, with 17 bases in between. CDR3 sequence reads: CASISTGLREQYF. In DNA form, the CDR3 reads TGTGCCAGCATTTCGACAGGATTGCGGGAGCAGTACTTC.

This chain joins TRBV15 and TRBJ1-1, with a weak D call TRBD1 (5 bases). The CDR3 has 14 amino acids. The germline V and J ends were trimmed by 5 bases and 2 bases, with 12 bases remaining between them. The germline V gene encodes CDR1 LNHNV and CDR2 YYDKDF (reference sequence). The CDR3 loop reads CATSPRDPNTEAFF. Written as DNA, the CDR3 is TGTGCCACCAGCCCTCGGGACCCTAACACTGAAGCTTTCTTT.

V is TRBV6-1 and J is TRBJ1-1, with 9 bases matching TRBD1. Germline-derived CDR1 and CDR2 are MNHNS and SASEGT. This CDR3 is 14 amino acids long. With V trimmed by 8 bases and J by 11 bases, 15 bases remained unmatched. The CDR3 loop reads CASGELDRGVKAFF. The DNA of the CDR3 is TGTGCCAGCGGAGAATTAGACAGGGGGGTTAAGGCTTTCTTT.

In its sample, this clone was seen once. CDR3 DNA sequence: TGTGCCAGCAGCTTGGACTATGGCTACACCTTC. As protein: CASSLDYGYTF. This chain connects TRBV5-5 to TRBJ1-2, with D unresolved. The CDR3 has 11 residues. Looked up from germline, CDR1 is SGHKS and CDR2 is YYEKEE (reference sequence). V was trimmed by 0 bases and J by 3 bases, leaving 0 bases between them.

The V and J genes are TRBV4-1 and TRBJ1-5; D is unresolved. This CDR3 region has 13 residues. V lost 0 bases to trimming and J lost 4 bases, with 4 bases between them. CDR1 and CDR2 (germline): MGHRA, YSYEKL. CDR3 nucleotide sequence: TGCGCCAGCAGCCAAGACAGGAATCAGCCCCAGCATTTT. Its protein is CASSQDRNQPQHF.

The chain carries TRBV5-6 and TRBJ1-2, with 8 bases identical to TRBD1. The CDR3 extends over 13 amino acids. Germline assignment: CDR1 SGHDT and CDR2 YYEEEE. V shed 5 bases and J 4 bases; nucleotides not matched to a gene: 4. The CDR3 spells CASRRTGSYGYTF. The CDR3 DNA follows: TGTGCCAGCAGACGGACAGGGTCCTATGGCTACACCTTC. Drawing the rest from reference TRBV5-6 and TRBJ1-2, the complete variable domain is DAGVTQSPTHLIKTRGQQVTLRCSPKSGHDTVSWYQQALGQGPQFIFQYYEEEERQRGNFPDRFSGHQFPNYSSELNVNALLLGDSALYLCASRRTGSYGYTFGSGTRLTVV.

The genes are TRBV19 and TRBJ1-6; 9 bases agree with TRBD1. The CDR3 spans 14 residues. Germline values: CDR1 LNHDA, CDR2 SQIVND (reference sequence). Trimming removed 4 bases from V and 7 bases from J; junction bases left unmatched: 2. CDR3 protein: CASSTQGANSPLHF. The CDR3 DNA is TGTGCCAGTAGTACACAGGGGGCAAATTCACCCCTCCACTTT.

This chain uses TRBV5-1 with TRBJ1-5, with 8 bases matching TRBD1. V trimming: 0 bases; J trimming: 1 base; junction bases outside the gene matches: 0. This CDR3 has 15 amino acids. The germline CDR1 and CDR2 sequences are SGHRS and YFSETQ. CDR3 loop: CASSLGTGSNQPQHF. In DNA form, the CDR3 reads TGCGCCAGCAGCTTGGGGACAGGGAGCAATCAGCCCCAGCATTTT.

In its sample, this clone was seen once. The rearrangement uses TRBV19 and TRBJ1-4, with 9 bases lining up with TRBD1. Per the germline V gene, CDR1 is LNHDA and CDR2 is SQIVND (reference sequence). CDR3 length equals 15 residues. The V gene end was trimmed by 4 bases and the J gene end by 5 bases; junction bases not matched to a gene: 5. In DNA, the CDR3 is TGTGCCAGTAGTACACAGGGGGCCAAGAATGAAAAACTGTTTTTT. Translated: CASSTQGAKNEKLFF.

The rearrangement links TRBV15 to TRBJ2-6; D unclear. In germline, CDR1 is LNHNV, CDR2 YYDKDF (reference sequence). The CDR3 loop spans 16 amino acids. Trimming left V 1 base short and J 0 bases short, with 7 bases between. The CDR3 nucleotides read TGTGCCACCAGCAGAGGCCCGGGCTCTGGGGCCAACGTCCTGACTTTC. It specifies CATSRGPGSGANVLTF.

This clone was detected only a few times. The chain employs TRBV6-6 and TRBJ1-1; no definite D call. The germline CDR1 and CDR2 sequences are MNHNY and SVGAGI (reference sequence). V shed 0 bases and J shed 7 bases, with 6 bases lying between them. CDR3 length: 12 amino acids. CDR3 nucleotides: TGTGCCAGCAGTTACTCTACTGATGAAGCTTTCTTT. Residues: CASSYSTDEAFF.

The gene calls are TRBV5-1 and TRBJ1-2; tentative D call: TRBD1 (6 bases). The V end lost 0 bases, the J end lost 2 bases, and 8 bases lay between the germline ends. This CDR3 has 14 amino acids. Looked up from germline, CDR1 is SGHRS and CDR2 is YFSETQ. CDR3 coding DNA: TGCGCCAGCAGCTTGGGGACAGCGAACTATGGCTACACCTTC. Protein sequence: CASSLGTANYGYTF.

CDR3 loop: CASSLGAAGGGTDTQYF. The DNA for the CDR3 is TGTGCCAGCAGCTTAGGTGCGGCGGGAGGAGGCACAGATACGCAGTATTTT. This rearrangement joins TRBV11-2 to TRBJ2-3, with TRBD2 matching over 8 bases. The germline V gene encodes CDR1 SGHAT and CDR2 FQNNGV. V gave up 1 base and J gave up 1 base; unmatched junction bases: 7. This CDR3 spans 17 amino acids.

This chain uses TRBV27 with TRBJ2-2; D ambiguous. The CDR3 extends over 14 amino acids. Trimming left V 0 bases short and J 5 bases short, with 7 bases between. Germline values: CDR1 MNHEY, CDR2 SMNVEV (reference sequence). This CDR3 is CASSLSASTGELFF. DNA of the CDR3: TGTGCCAGCAGTTTATCGGCCAGTACCGGGGAGCTGTTTTTT.

This clone has just one count. The V and J genes are TRBV29-1 and TRBJ1-1, with D unresolved. Deletions cut 4 bases from V and 4 bases from J, with 13 bases between. The CDR3 has 13 residues. Germline V gene lookup returns CDR1 SQVTM and CDR2 ANQGSEA. This CDR3 is CSVARVLSTEAFF. Here the CDR3 DNA reads TGCAGCGTTGCTCGGGTCTTGAGCACTGAAGCTTTCTTT.

The chain carries TRBV7-6 and TRBJ2-5, with D perhaps matching TRBD1 or TRBD2 (5 bases each). Trimming removed 5 bases from V and 0 bases from J, with 19 bases in between. The CDR3 is made up of 17 amino acids. Germline values: CDR1 SGHVS, CDR2 FNYEAQ. CDR3 DNA sequence: TGTGCCAGCAGCACACTAGGGCTAGGGGAGTACCAAGAGACCCAGTACTTC. It yields the protein CASSTLGLGEYQETQYF.

The V call is TRBV7-8, the J call TRBJ2-2, with D hard to call. CDR3 length equals 11 residues. From germline, CDR1 is SGHVS and CDR2 FQNEAQ. V shed 10 bases and J shed 8 bases, with 11 bases lying between them. CDR3: CATKKPGELFF. In DNA form, the CDR3 reads TGTGCCACCAAGAAACCGGGGGAGCTGTTTTTT.

The CDR3 loop reads CACQTGGGNQPQHF. The CDR3 DNA is TGTGCCTGCCAAACAGGGGGCGGCAATCAGCCCCAGCATTTT. The J gene is TRBJ1-5, the V gene TRBV30; 9 positions agree with TRBD1. Trimming at V came to 6 bases and at J to 2 bases, leaving 5 bases not matched to a gene. This CDR3 is built from 14 residues. CDR1 is GTSNPN, CDR2 SVGIG, per germline (reference sequence).

The chain carries TRBV30 and TRBJ2-2, with D perhaps TRBD1 (5 bases). This CDR3 spans 15 amino acids. Deletions cut 4 bases from V and 6 bases from J, with 18 bases between. Germline V gene data show CDR1 as GTSNPN and CDR2 as SVGIG (reference sequence). Here the CDR3 DNA reads TGTGCCTGGACCCCCACCGTACAGGTCGCCGGGGAGCTGTTTTTT. Residues: CAWTPTVQVAGELFF.

The chain combines TRBV4-1 with TRBJ2-1; D remains ambiguous. CDR1 is MGHRA and CDR2 is YSYEKL in the germline V gene. V shed 0 bases and J shed 0 bases, with 9 bases lying between them. This CDR3 has 16 amino acids. The CDR3 DNA follows: TGCGCCAGCAGCCAAGATCCAGCCAGCTCCTACAATGAGCAGTTCTTC. Translated: CASSQDPASSYNEQFF.

The rearrangement joins TRBV7-9 to TRBJ1-1; D is unresolved. The CDR3 consists of 12 residues. CDR1 and CDR2 (germline): SEHNR, FQNEAQ (reference sequence). Trimming stripped 9 bases from V and 4 bases from J, with 12 bases between. The CDR3 spells CASGLRGTEAFF. CDR3 coding DNA: TGTGCCAGTGGATTACGAGGCACTGAAGCTTTCTTT.

This clone was observed a few times. This chain uses TRBV30 with TRBJ1-2; D gene uncertain. The CDR3 extends over 14 amino acids. Germline lookup yields CDR1 GTSNPN and CDR2 SVGIG (reference sequence). The germline V and J ends were trimmed by 1 base and 1 base, with 10 bases remaining between them. The chain's CDR3 is CAWSAQAINYGYTF. In DNA, the CDR3 is TGTGCCTGGAGTGCCCAGGCGATTAACTATGGCTACACCTTC.